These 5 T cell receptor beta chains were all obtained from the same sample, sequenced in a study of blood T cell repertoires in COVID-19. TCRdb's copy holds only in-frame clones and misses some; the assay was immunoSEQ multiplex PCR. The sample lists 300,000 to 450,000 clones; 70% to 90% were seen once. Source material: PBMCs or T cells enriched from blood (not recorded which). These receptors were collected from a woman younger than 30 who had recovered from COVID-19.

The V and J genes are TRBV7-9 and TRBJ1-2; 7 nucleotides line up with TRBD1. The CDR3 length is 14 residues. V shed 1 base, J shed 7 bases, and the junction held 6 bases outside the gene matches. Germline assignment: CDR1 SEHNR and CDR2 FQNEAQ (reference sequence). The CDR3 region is CASSLVSGGGGYTF. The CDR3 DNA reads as TGTGCCAGCAGCTTAGTGTCAGGGGGAGGTGGCTACACCTTC.

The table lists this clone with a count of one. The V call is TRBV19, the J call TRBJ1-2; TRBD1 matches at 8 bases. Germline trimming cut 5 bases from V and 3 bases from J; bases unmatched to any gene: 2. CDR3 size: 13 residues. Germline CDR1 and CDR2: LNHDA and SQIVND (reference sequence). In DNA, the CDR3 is TGTGCCAGTAGTGCGACAGGGGACTATGGCTACACCTTC. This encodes CASSATGDYGYTF.

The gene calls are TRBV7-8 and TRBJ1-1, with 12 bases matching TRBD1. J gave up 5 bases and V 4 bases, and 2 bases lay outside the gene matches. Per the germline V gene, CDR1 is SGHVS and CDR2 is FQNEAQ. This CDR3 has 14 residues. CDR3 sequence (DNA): TGTGCCAGCAGCTGGGACAGGGGGCGAACTGAAGCTTTCTTT. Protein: CASSWDRGRTEAFF.

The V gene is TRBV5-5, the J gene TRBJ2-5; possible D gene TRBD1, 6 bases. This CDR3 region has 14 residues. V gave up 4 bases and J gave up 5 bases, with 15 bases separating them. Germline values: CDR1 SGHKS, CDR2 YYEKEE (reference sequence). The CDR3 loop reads CASSLGGIGETQYF. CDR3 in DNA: TGTGCCAGCAGCCTAGGGGGTATCGGGGAGACCCAGTACTTC. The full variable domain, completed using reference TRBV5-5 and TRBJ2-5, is DAGVTQSPTHLIKTRGQQVTLRCSPISGHKSVSWYQQVLGQGPQFIFQYYEKEERGRGNFPDRFSARQFPNYSSELNVNALLLGDSALYLCASSLGGIGETQYFGPGTRLLVL.

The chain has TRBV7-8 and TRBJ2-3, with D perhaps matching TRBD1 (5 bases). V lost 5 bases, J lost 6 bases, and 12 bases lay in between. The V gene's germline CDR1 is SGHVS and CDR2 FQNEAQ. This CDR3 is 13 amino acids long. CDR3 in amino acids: CASSKQVMDTQYF. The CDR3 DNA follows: TGTGCCAGCAGCAAACAGGTCATGGATACGCAGTATTTT.